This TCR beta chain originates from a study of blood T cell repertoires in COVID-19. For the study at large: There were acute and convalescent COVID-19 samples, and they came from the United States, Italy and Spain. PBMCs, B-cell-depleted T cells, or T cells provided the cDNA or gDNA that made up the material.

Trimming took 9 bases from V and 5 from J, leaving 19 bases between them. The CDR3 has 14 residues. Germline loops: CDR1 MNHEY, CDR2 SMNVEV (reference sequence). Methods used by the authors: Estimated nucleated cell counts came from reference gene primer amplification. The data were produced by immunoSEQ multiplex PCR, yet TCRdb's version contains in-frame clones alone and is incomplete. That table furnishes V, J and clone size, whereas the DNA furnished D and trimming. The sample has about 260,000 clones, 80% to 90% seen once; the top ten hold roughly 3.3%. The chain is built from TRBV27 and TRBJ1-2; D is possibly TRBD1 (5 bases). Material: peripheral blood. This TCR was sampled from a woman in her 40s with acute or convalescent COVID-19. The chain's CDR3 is CASRRGEATYGYTF. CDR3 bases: TGTGCCAGTAGACGGGGGGAAGCCACTTATGGCTACACCTTC.